Listed below are T cell receptor beta chains from one sample, sequenced in a study of T cells in Graves' hyperthyroidism and ophthalmopathy. TCRdb called the multiplex PCR reads again in MiXCR, with one record for every CDR3 protein. The sample has approximately 410,000 distinct CDR3 sequences, roughly an eighth seen once. Sequencing was carried out using blood. The receptors here all came from a woman between 18 and 29 years old with Graves' hyperthyroidism. Both conserved end residues are part of each CDR3. The D gene is left open where the match is weak. Expanded clones get a size class; other rows say once, few or many, or leave the size out.

D	length	V	size	J	DNA	CDR3
.	13	TRBV13	.	TRBJ2-5	TGTGCCAGCAGCTTAGGACAGTTTGAGACCCAGTACTTC	CASSLGQFETQYF
.	16	TRBV25-1	many	TRBJ2-3	TGTGCCAGCAGTGAATTGGGCGGGACAGCCACAGATACGCAGTATTTT	CASSELGGTATDTQYF
.	14	TRBV7-9	.	TRBJ1-2	TGTGCCAGCAGCCCGCCCCTAACGGGGTCTGGCTACACCTTC	CASSPPLTGSGYTF
.	16	TRBV14	.	TRBJ2-1	TGTGCCAGCAGCCAAGAAAATTCTTGGGGCTACAATGAGCAGTTCTTC	CASSQENSWGYNEQFF
TRBD2	16	TRBV12-3/TRBV12-4	many	TRBJ2-3	TGTGCCAGCAGTGAACAACTAGCGGGAGAAACAGATACGCAGTATTTT	CASSEQLAGETDTQYF
TRBD2	18	TRBV27	many	TRBJ2-1	TGTGCCAGCAGTTTAGGGACTAGCGGGAGAAAACCACACAATGAGCAGTTCTTC	CASSLGTSGRKPHNEQFF
TRBD1	12	TRBV7-9	.	TRBJ2-7	TGTGCCAGCGAGGACAGGGGGGACGAGCAGTACTTC	CASEDRGDEQYF
.	15	TRBV5-8	few	TRBJ1-2	TGTGCCAGCAGCTTGAGGTTCCAGGGCCCCATTGGCTACACCTTC	CASSLRFQGPIGYTF
.	13	TRBV5-5	few	TRBJ1-1	TGTGCCAGCAGCTTCGGGGGGGGGCAGGGTCCTTTCTTT	CASSFGGGQGPFF
.	14	TRBV28	many	TRBJ1-5	TGTGCCAGCAGTCCAGGGACCTTCGCGGCGCCCCAGCATTTT	CASSPGTFAAPQHF
.	15	TRBV2	many	TRBJ1-5	TGTGCCAGCAGTGTAATGTCAGGGAGCAATCAGCCCCAGCATTTT	CASSVMSGSNQPQHF
TRBD2	16	TRBV2	.	TRBJ2-7	TGTGCCAGCAGTGACGAGGTGCTAGCGGGATCCTACGAGCAGTACTTC	CASSDEVLAGSYEQYF
TRBD1	14	TRBV28	.	TRBJ1-2	TGTGCCAGCAGATTGACAGGGGGCAGGGCTGGCTACACCTTC	CASRLTGGRAGYTF
.	13	TRBV12-3/TRBV12-4	many	TRBJ1-3	TGTGCCAGCGCTACGGACTCTGGAAACACCATATATTTT	CASATDSGNTIYF
.	13	TRBV3-1	many	TRBJ2-7	TGTGCCAGCAGCCCGCACCAAGCCTACGAGCAGTACTTC	CASSPHQAYEQYF
TRBD2	17	TRBV20-1	.	TRBJ2-5	TGCAGTGCTAGAGTGGGGACTAGCGGGGCAATGAGGGAGACCCAGTACTTC	CSARVGTSGAMRETQYF
.	13	TRBV20-1	.	TRBJ2-3	TGCAGTGCTCCGGAATTTAGCACAGATACGCAGTATTTT	CSAPEFSTDTQYF
TRBD1	16	TRBV3-1	many	TRBJ1-1	TGTGCCAGCAGCCGAGTTAATCCGACAGGGCGTGGATCGGCTTTCTTT	CASSRVNPTGRGSAFF
TRBD1	13	TRBV27	many	TRBJ1-2	TGTGCCAGCAGTTCAGGGGGCTCCTATGGCTACACCTTC	CASSSGGSYGYTF
.	16	TRBV11-2	many	TRBJ2-2	TGTGCCAGCAGGTCCTGGGGGGACAGACGGGCCGGGGAGCTGTTTTTT	CASRSWGDRRAGELFF
.	15	TRBV6-1	many	TRBJ1-1	TGTGCCAGCACGGACAGCACCGTCCCGGGGACTGAAGCTTTCTTT	CASTDSTVPGTEAFF
TRBD2	12	TRBV20-1	.	TRBJ2-7	TGCAGTGCAAAGAGTGGGGGGGACGAGCAGTACTTC	CSAKSGGDEQYF
TRBD1	15	TRBV28	.	TRBJ2-3	TGTGCCAGCAGTCCAGGGGGCAAAGGCACAGATACGCAGTATTTT	CASSPGGKGTDTQYF
TRBD1	14	TRBV20-1	many	TRBJ1-6	TGCAGTGCTAGACCAGGACAGGCCAATTCACCCCTCCACTTT	CSARPGQANSPLHF
.	15	TRBV7-9	.	TRBJ2-1	TGTGCCAGCAGCTTTGGGACTGGGGGAAGGAATGAGCAGTTCTTC	CASSFGTGGRNEQFF
TRBD1	14	TRBV7-6	.	TRBJ2-3	TGTGCCAGCAGCTGGGGACAGGGTCCAGATACGCAGTATTTT	CASSWGQGPDTQYF
TRBD1	13	TRBV12-3/TRBV12-4	many	TRBJ1-2	TGTGCCAGCAGAGGGGACAGGCTTGGTGGCTACACCTTC	CASRGDRLGGYTF
.	18	TRBV10-1	many	TRBJ2-2	TGCGCCAGCAGTGAGTCCCATCTAGGGAAATCGAACACCGGGGAGCTGTTTTTT	CASSESHLGKSNTGELFF
.	17	TRBV6-6	many	TRBJ2-5	TGTGCCAGCAGTTACGGAGGCTCCTCAAATCCGGCGGAGACCCAGTACTTC	CASSYGGSSNPAETQYF
.	14	TRBV6-1	many	TRBJ2-1	TGTGCCAGCAGTTCGTTACTAGTAGGGAATGAGCAGTTCTTC	CASSSLLVGNEQFF
.	14	TRBV20-1	many	TRBJ2-6	TGCAGTGCCGAGTCAGAGGTTGGGGCCAACGTCCTGACTTTC	CSAESEVGANVLTF
.	11	TRBV6-2/TRBV6-3	few	TRBJ1-6	TGTGCCAGCACCAACGATTCACCCCTCCACTTT	CASTNDSPLHF
.	13	TRBV30	many	TRBJ2-5	TGTGCCTGGAGTGTCAGCAGCCAAGAGACCCAGTACTTC	CAWSVSSQETQYF
.	12	TRBV5-1	few	TRBJ1-1	TGCGCCAGCAGCACCGGGACCACTGAAGCTTTCTTT	CASSTGTTEAFF
.	16	TRBV2	many	TRBJ2-5	TGTGCCAGCAGTTTGGTTGCAGTGGGATTCCAAGAGACCCAGTACTTC	CASSLVAVGFQETQYF
.	14	TRBV28	many	TRBJ1-1	TGTGCCAGCAGTCCCCGGATCACGAACACTGAAGCTTTCTTT	CASSPRITNTEAFF
TRBD2	16	TRBV12-3/TRBV12-4	.	TRBJ2-3	TGTGCCAGCGGGTCCAGCGGGAGGGGGGACACAGATACGCAGTATTTT	CASGSSGRGDTDTQYF
TRBD1	13	TRBV10-3	many	TRBJ2-5	TGTGCCATAGGACAGGGCTCTCAAGAGACCCAGTACTTC	CAIGQGSQETQYF
TRBD2	13	TRBV20-1	.	TRBJ2-5	TGCAGTGCTAGATCGGGACTAGCCCCGGCCCAGTACTTC	CSARSGLAPAQYF
TRBD1	16	TRBV3-1	many	TRBJ2-2	TGTGCCAGCAGCCAGAACAGGGGGACGAGCACCGGGGAGCTGTTTTTT	CASSQNRGTSTGELFF
.	13	TRBV5-1	.	TRBJ1-2	TGTGCCAGCAGCACGTATAGGGGGGATGGCTACACCTTC	CASSTYRGDGYTF
.	13	TRBV4-3	.	TRBJ1-2	TGCGCCAGCAGCCAAGATCCGGGGTTGGACTACACCTTC	CASSQDPGLDYTF
TRBD1	15	TRBV5-1	few	TRBJ2-5	TGCGCCAGCAGCCAGGGGACAGAGCCTGGTGGGACCCAGTACTTC	CASSQGTEPGGTQYF
.	15	TRBV27	many	TRBJ2-1	TGTGCCAGCAGTTACGACGTCGGCCTAAGGAATGAGCAGTTCTTC	CASSYDVGLRNEQFF
TRBD2	14	TRBV12-3/TRBV12-4	many	TRBJ2-5	TGTGCCAGCCGGGGGGCTAGCGGGCAAGAGACCCAGTACTTC	CASRGASGQETQYF
.	13	TRBV6-1	many	TRBJ2-2	TGTGCCAGCAGTGCAGGGAACACCGGGGAGCTGTTTTTT	CASSAGNTGELFF
.	14	TRBV5-1	many	TRBJ2-3	TGCGCCAGCAGCCAGCCCGAGGCGGCAGATACGCAGTATTTT	CASSQPEAADTQYF
TRBD2	15	TRBV7-9	many	TRBJ2-3	TGTGCCAGCAGCTTAGTAGCGGGATTCACAGATACGCAGTATTTT	CASSLVAGFTDTQYF
.	15	TRBV4-1	few	TRBJ2-3	TGCGCCAGCAGCCAAATTCTTATCCGGGATCCTCCACAGTATTTT	CASSQILIRDPPQYF
.	13	TRBV4-3	.	TRBJ2-7	TGCGCCAGCAGCCGAGGCCCAGGGTACGAGCAGTACTTC	CASSRGPGYEQYF
.	15	TRBV4-1	many	TRBJ2-3	TGCGCCAGCAGCCAGGTCCTAGTCGTCCCGGATACGCAGTATTTT	CASSQVLVVPDTQYF
.	17	TRBV27	many	TRBJ2-2	TGTGCCAGCAGCCTTATCACGGGGGCGCGGATAGCCGGGGAGCTGTTTTTT	CASSLITGARIAGELFF